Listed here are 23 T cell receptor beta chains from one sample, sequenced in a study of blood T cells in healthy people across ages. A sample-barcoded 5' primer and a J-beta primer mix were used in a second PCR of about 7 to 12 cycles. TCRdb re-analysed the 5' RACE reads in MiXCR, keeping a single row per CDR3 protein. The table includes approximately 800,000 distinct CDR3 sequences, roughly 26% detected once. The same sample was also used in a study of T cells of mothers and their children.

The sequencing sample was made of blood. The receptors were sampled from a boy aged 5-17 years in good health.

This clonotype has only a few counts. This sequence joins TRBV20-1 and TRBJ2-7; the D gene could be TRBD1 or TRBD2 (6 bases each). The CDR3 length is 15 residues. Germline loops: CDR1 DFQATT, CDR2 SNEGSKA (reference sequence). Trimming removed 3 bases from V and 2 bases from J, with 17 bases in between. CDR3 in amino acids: CSARPPGASTYEQYF. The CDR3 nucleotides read TGCAGTGCTAGGCCCCCGGGGGCTTCAACCTACGAGCAGTACTTC.

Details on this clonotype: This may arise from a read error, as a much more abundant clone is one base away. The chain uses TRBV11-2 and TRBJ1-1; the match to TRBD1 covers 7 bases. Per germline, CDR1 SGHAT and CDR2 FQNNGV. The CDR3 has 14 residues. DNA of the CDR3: TGTGCCATCAGCCTCGGACAGGTGAACACTGAAGCTTTCTTT. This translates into CAISLGQVNTEAFF.

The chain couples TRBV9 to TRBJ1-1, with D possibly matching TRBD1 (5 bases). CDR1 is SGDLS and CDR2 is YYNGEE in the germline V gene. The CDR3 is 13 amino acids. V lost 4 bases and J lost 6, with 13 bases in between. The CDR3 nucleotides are TGTGCCAGCAGCCGAAAACCGGGGGCTGAAGCTTTCTTT. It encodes CASSRKPGAEAFF. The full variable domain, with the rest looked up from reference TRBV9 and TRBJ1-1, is DSGVTQTPKHLITATGQRVTLRCSPRSGDLSVYWYQQSLDQGLQFLIQYYNGEERAKGNILERFSAQQFPDLHSELNLSSLELGDSALYFCASSRKPGAEAFFGQGTRLTVV.

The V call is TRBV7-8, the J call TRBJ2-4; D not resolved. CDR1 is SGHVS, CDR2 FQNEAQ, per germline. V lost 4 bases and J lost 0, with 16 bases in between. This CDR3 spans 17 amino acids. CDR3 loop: CASSSLNDLLAKNIQYF. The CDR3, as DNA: TGTGCCAGCAGCTCCCTGAATGACCTTCTAGCCAAAAACATTCAGTACTTC.

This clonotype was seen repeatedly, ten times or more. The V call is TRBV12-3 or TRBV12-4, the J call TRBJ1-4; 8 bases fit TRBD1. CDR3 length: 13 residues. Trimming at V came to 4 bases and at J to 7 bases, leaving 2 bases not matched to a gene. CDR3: CASSSTGGEKLFF. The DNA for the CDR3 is TGTGCCAGCAGTTCCACAGGGGGTGAAAAACTGTTTTTT.

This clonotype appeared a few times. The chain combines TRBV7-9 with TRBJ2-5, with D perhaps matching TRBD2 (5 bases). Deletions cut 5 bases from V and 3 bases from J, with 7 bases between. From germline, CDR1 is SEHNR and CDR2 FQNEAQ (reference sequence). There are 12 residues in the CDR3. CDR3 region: CASSKREETQYF. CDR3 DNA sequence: TGTGCCAGCAGCAAGAGGGAAGAGACCCAGTACTTC.

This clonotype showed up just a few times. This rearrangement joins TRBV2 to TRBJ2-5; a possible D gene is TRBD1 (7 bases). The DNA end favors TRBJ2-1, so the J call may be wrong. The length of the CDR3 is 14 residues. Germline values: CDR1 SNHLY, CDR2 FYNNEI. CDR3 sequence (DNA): TGTGCCAGCAGCCACCAGGGGGGTTACAATGAGCAGTTCTTC. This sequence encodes CASSHQGGYNEQFF.

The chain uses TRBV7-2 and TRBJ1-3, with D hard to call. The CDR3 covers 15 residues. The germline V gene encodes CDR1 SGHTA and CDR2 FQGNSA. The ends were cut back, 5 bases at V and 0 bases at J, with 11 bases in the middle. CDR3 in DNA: TGTGCCAGCAGCCCCTACGGGAGCTCTGGAAACACCATATATTTT. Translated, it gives CASSPYGSSGNTIYF.

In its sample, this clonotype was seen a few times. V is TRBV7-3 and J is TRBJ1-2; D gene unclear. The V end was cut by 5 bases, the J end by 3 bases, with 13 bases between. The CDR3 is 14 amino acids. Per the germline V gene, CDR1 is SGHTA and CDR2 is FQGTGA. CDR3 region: CASSATGNDYGYTF. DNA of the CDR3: TGTGCCAGCAGCGCTACTGGGAACGACTATGGCTACACCTTC.

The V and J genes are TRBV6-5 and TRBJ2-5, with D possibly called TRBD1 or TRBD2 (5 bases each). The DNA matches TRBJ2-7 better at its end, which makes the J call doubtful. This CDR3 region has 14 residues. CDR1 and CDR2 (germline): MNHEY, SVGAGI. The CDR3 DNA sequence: TGTGCCAGCAGTTCGGGACCTGGACGCTACGAGCAGTACTTC. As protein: CASSSGPGRYEQYF.

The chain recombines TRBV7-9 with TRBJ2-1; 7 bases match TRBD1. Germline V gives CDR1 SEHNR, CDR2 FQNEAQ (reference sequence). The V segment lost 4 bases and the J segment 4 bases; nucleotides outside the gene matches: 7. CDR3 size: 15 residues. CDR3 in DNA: TGTGCCAGCAGCTCTGACAGGGTGATGTACAATGAGCAGTTCTTC. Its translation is CASSSDRVMYNEQFF.

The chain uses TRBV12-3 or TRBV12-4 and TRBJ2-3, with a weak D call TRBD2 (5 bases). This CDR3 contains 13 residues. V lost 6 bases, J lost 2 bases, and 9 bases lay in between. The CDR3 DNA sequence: TGTGCCAGCAGGAGGGAGTACACAGATACGCAGTATTTT. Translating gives CASRREYTDTQYF.

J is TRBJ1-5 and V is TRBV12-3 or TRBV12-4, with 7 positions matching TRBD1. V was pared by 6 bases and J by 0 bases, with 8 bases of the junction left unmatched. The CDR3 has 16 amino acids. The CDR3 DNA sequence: TGTGCCAGCAGCAACAGGGGAGGGTATAGCAATCAGCCCCAGCATTTT. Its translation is CASSNRGGYSNQPQHF.

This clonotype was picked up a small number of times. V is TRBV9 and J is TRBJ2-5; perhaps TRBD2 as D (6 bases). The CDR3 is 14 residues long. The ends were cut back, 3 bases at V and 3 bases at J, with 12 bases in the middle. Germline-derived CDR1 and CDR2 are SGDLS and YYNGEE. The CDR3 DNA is TGTGCCAGCAGCGAGGGGCCGGGAGAAGAGACCCAGTACTTC. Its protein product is CASSEGPGEETQYF.

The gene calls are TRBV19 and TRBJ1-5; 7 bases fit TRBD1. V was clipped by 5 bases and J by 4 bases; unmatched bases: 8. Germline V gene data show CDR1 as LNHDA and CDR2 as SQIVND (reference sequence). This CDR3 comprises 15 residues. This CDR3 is CASSRSGTENQPQHF. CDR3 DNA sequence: TGTGCCAGTAGTCGTTCCGGGACAGAAAATCAGCCCCAGCATTTT.

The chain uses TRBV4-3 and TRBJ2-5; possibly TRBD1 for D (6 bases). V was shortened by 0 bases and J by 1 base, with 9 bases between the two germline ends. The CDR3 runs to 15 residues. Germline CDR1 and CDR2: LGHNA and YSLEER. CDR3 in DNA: TGCGCCAGCAGCCAAGAACAGGGCAGCCAAGAGACCCAGTACTTC. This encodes CASSQEQGSQETQYF.

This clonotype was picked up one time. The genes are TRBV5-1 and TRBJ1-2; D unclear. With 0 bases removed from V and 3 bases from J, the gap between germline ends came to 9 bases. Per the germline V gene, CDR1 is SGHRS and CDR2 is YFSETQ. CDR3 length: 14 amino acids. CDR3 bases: TGCGCCAGCAGCTTGGAAGGGCTGGACTATGGCTACACCTTC. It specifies CASSLEGLDYGYTF.

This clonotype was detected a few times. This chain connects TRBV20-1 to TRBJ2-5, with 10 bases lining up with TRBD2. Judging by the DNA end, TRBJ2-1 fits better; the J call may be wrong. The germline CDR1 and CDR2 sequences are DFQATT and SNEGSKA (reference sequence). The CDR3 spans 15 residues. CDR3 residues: CSAKRSGGAASEQFF. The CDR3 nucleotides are TGCAGTGCTAAACGGAGCGGGGGGGCCGCGAGTGAGCAGTTCTTC.

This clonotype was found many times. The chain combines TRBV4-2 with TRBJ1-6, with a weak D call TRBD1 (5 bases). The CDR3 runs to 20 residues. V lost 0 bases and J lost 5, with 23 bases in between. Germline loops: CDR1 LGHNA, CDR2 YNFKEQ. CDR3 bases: TGTGCCAGCAGCCAAGAAGGGGAGGCTGGGGGGAAGGGAAATAATTCACCCCTCCACTTT. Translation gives CASSQEGEAGGKGNNSPLHF.

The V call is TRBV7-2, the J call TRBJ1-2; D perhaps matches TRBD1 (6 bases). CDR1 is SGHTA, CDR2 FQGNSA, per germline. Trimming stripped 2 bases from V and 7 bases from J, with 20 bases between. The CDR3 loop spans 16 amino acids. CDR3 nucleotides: TGTGCCAGCAGCTTAACAAATCCAGGGGCGGAGGGTGGCTACACCTTC. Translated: CASSLTNPGAEGGYTF.

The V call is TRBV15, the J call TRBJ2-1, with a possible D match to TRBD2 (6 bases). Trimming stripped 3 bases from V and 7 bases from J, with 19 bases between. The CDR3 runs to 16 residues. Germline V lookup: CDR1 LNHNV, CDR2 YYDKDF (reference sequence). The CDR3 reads CATSREGLITVNEQFF. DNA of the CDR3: TGTGCCACCAGCAGGGAGGGGCTGATTACAGTGAATGAGCAGTTCTTC.

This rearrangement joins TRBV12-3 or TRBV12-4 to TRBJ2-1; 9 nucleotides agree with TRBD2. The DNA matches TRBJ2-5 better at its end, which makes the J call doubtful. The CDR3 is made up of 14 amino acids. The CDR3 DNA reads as TGTGCCAGCAGTTTGGGGGGACTAGCTGGGACCCAGTACTTC. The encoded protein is CASSLGGLAGTQYF.

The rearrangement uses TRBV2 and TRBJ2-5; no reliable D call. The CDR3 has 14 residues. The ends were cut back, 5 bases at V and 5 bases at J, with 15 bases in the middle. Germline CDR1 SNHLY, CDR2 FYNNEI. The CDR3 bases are TGTGCCAGCAGTCAATCAGACTCGTGGGAGACCCAGTACTTC. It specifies CASSQSDSWETQYF.